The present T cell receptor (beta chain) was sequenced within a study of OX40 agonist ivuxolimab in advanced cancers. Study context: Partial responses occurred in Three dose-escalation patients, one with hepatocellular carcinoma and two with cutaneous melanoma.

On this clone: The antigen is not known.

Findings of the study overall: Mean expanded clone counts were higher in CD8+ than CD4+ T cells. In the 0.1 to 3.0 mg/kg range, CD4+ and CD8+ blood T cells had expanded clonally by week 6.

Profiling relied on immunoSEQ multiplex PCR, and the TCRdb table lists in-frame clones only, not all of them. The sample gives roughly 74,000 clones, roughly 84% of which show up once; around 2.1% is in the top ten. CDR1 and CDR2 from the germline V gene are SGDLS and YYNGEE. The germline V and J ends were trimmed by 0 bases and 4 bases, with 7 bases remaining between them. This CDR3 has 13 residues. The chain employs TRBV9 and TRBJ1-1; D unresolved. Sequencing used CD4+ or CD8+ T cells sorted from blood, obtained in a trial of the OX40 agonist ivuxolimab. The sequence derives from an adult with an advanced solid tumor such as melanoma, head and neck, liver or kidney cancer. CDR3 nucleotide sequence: TGTGCCAGCAGCGTAGCGATCGGCACTGAAGCTTTCTTT. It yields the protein CASSVAIGTEAFF.